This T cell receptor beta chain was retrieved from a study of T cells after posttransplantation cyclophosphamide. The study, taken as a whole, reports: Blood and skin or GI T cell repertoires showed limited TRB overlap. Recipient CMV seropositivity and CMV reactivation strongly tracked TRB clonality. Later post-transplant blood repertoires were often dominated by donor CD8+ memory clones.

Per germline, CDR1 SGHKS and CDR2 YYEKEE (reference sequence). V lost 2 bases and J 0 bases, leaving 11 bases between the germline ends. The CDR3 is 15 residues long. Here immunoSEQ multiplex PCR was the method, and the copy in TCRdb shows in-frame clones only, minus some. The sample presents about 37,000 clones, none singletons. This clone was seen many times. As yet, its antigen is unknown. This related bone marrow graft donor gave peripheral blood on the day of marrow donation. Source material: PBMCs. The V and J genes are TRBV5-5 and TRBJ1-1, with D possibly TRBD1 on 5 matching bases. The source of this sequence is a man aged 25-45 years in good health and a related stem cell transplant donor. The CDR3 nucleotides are TGTGCCAGCAGCTTCCAGGGATCCATGAACACTGAAGCTTTCTTT. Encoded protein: CASSFQGSMNTEAFF.